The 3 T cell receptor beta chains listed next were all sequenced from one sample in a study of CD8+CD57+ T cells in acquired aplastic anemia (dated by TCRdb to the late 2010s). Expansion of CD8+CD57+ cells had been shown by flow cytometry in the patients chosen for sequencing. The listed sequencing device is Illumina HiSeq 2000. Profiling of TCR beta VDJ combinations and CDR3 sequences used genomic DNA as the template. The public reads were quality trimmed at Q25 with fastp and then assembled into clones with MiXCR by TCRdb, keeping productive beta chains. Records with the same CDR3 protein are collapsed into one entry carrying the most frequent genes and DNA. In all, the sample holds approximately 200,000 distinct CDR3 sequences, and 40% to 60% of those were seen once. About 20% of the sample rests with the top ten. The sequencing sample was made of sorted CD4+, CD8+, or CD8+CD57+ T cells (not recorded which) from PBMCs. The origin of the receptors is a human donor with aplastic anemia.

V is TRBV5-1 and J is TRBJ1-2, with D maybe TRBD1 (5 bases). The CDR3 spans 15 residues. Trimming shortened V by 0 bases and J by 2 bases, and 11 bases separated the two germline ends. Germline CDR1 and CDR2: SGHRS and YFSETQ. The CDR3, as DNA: TGCGCCAGCAGCTTGGGTGAAGGGGCCAACTATGGCTACACCTTC. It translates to CASSLGEGANYGYTF.

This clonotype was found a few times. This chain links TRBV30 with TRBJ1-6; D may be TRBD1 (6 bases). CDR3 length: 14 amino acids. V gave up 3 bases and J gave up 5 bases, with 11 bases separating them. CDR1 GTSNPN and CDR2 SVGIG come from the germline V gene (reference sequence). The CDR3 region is CAWRQDSNNSPLHF. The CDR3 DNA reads TGTGCCTGGAGACAGGACAGTAATAATTCACCCCTCCACTTT. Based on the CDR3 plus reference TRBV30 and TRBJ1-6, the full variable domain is SQTIHQWPATLVQPVGSPLSLECTVEGTSNPNLYWYRQAAGRGLQLLFYSVGIGQISSEVPQNLSASRPQDRQFILSSKKLLLSDSGFYLCAWRQDSNNSPLHFGNGTRLTVT.

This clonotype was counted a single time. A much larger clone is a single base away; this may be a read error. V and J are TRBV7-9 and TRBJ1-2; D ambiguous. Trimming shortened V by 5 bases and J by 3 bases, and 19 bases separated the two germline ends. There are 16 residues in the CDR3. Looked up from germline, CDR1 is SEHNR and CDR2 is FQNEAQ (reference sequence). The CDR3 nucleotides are TGTGCCAGCAGCCAAGCCGGAGTACAAACTTACTATGGCTACACCTTC. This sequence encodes CASSQAGVQTYYGYTF.